The rows below give T cell receptor beta chains drawn from one sample of a study of T cells in Graves' hyperthyroidism and ophthalmopathy. TCRdb analysed the multiplex PCR reads with MiXCR anew, one entry per CDR3 protein. The sample carries 460,000 or so distinct CDR3 sequences, approximately 15% recorded once. The specimen was blood. The receptors were sampled from a woman aged 18-35 years with Graves' hyperthyroidism. CDR3s include the opening cysteine and the closing phenylalanine or tryptophan. The order of the fields is J gene, clone size, V gene, D gene, CDR3 protein, CDR3 DNA. The D gene is left open where the match is weak. Rows may omit the clone size; those that give it use once, few, many or a size class.

TRBJ2-2 | few | TRBV7-3 | TRBD1 | CASSLMSAGGISGELFF | TGTGCCAGCAGCTTAATGTCGGCAGGGGGTATATCCGGGGAGCTGTTTTTT
TRBJ2-7 | many | TRBV5-1 | TRBD2 | CASSLPAGGPSYEQYF | TGCGCCAGCAGCCTCCCAGCGGGAGGGCCTTCCTACGAGCAGTACTTC
TRBJ1-5 | few | TRBV19 | NA | CASGGGYQPQHF | TGTGCCAGTGGGGGGGGGTATCAGCCCCAGCATTTT
TRBJ2-1 | many | TRBV6-1 | TRBD2 | CASSSTSASGNSYNEQFF | TGTGCCAGCAGTTCTACCTCCGCTAGCGGGAACTCCTACAATGAGCAGTTCTTC
TRBJ2-7 | many | TRBV27 | NA | CASSLYAGSFYEQYF | TGTGCCAGCAGCCTCTACGCCGGATCGTTCTACGAGCAGTACTTC
TRBJ1-4 | many | TRBV2 | NA | CASTTATTNEKLFF | TGTGCCAGCACGACAGCTACAACTAATGAAAAACTGTTTTTT
TRBJ2-1 | few | TRBV6-1 | TRBD2 | CASRWTSGYNNEQFF | TGTGCCAGCAGGTGGACTAGCGGATATAACAATGAGCAGTTCTTC
TRBJ2-4 | many | TRBV19 | NA | CASSQGWRNIQYF | TGTGCCAGTAGTCAGGGATGGAGAAACATTCAGTACTTC
TRBJ2-7 | many | TRBV9 | TRBD2 | CASSVVAGGDEQYF | TGTGCCAGCAGCGTAGTTGCGGGAGGTGACGAGCAGTACTTC
TRBJ2-2 | many | TRBV15 | NA | CATSREHRDLTGELFF | TGTGCCACCAGCAGAGAACACAGGGACCTCACCGGGGAGCTGTTTTTT
TRBJ2-1 | many | TRBV4-1 | NA | CASSQPKDTYNEQFF | TGCGCCAGCAGCCAACCCAAGGACACCTACAATGAGCAGTTCTTC
TRBJ2-1 | NA | TRBV24-1 | NA | CATSDPGQSSYNEQFF | TGTGCCACCAGTGATCCCGGACAGAGCTCCTACAATGAGCAGTTCTTC
TRBJ2-1 | few | TRBV6-4 | NA | CASSNRWNNNEQFF | TGTGCCAGCAGTAACCGGTGGAACAACAATGAGCAGTTCTTC
TRBJ1-1 | many | TRBV27 | NA | CASSLRVLNTEAFF | TGTGCCAGCAGTTTAAGGGTCCTGAACACTGAAGCTTTCTTT
TRBJ2-5 | many | TRBV15 | NA | CATSRARQETQYF | TGTGCCACCAGCAGGGCCAGGCAAGAGACCCAGTACTTC
TRBJ2-1 | many | TRBV28 | NA | CASLGGYNEQFF | TGTGCCAGCCTGGGGGGATACAATGAGCAGTTCTTC
TRBJ2-4 | few | TRBV30 | NA | CAWSLGGGGIQYF | TGTGCCTGGAGTTTAGGGGGGGGAGGCATTCAGTACTTC
TRBJ2-1 | many | TRBV11-2 | TRBD2 | CASREREIRNEQFF | TGTGCCAGCCGCGAGCGGGAGATTAGGAATGAGCAGTTCTTC
TRBJ2-7 | many | TRBV2 | NA | CASTLEGGYEQYF | TGTGCCAGCACCCTAGAAGGAGGCTACGAGCAGTACTTC
TRBJ2-1 | few | TRBV10-3 | NA | CAIREYMGGESYNEQFF | TGTGCCATCAGGGAATATATGGGGGGAGAGTCCTACAATGAGCAGTTCTTC
TRBJ2-1 | many | TRBV4-1 | TRBD1 | CASSQLEQGAIYNEQFF | TGCGCCAGCAGCCAACTTGAACAGGGGGCTATCTACAATGAGCAGTTCTTC
TRBJ2-2 | many | TRBV29-1 | TRBD1 | CSVDWTGGIGELFF | TGCAGCGTTGATTGGACAGGGGGAATCGGGGAGCTGTTTTTT
TRBJ1-2 | few | TRBV20-1 | TRBD1 | CSASGDRDLLGYTF | TGCAGTGCTAGCGGGGACAGGGATCTCTTGGGCTACACCTTC
TRBJ1-1 | many | TRBV7-9 | NA | CASSLERLGEGTEAFF | TGTGCCAGCAGCTTAGAGCGTCTAGGGGAGGGGACTGAAGCTTTCTTT
TRBJ1-2 | NA | TRBV9 | NA | CASSGRRGYGYTF | TGTGCCAGCAGCGGACGGCGGGGCTATGGCTACACCTTC
TRBJ2-7 | few | TRBV19 | NA | CASSIRGNYEQYF | TGTGCCAGTAGTATCCGGGGGAACTACGAGCAGTACTTC
TRBJ2-3 | many | TRBV6-1 | TRBD2 | CASSRRLAGGYTQYF | TGTGCCAGCAGTCGCAGACTAGCGGGAGGGTATACGCAGTATTTT
TRBJ2-3 | many | TRBV27 | NA | CASVSSGGIDTQYF | TGTGCCAGCGTCAGCTCAGGGGGGATTGATACGCAGTATTTT
TRBJ1-6 | many | TRBV12-3/TRBV12-4 | NA | CASSFDPIGRIRLASPLHF | TGTGCCAGCAGTTTTGACCCCATAGGACGTATTCGACTGGCATCACCCCTCCACTTT
TRBJ2-3 | many | TRBV7-3 | NA | CASSFVGSTDTQYF | TGTGCCAGCAGCTTCGTCGGTAGCACAGATACGCAGTATTTT
TRBJ2-7 | many | TRBV5-1 | NA | CASSLERAEQYF | TGCGCCAGCAGCTTGGAGAGAGCCGAGCAGTACTTC
TRBJ2-1 | NA | TRBV11-3 | NA | CASSFGLGVSNEQFF | TGTGCCAGCAGCTTCGGGTTGGGGGTCAGCAATGAGCAGTTCTTC
TRBJ2-7 | many | TRBV6-2/TRBV6-3 | TRBD1 | CASSSEGQGVYNVQYF | TGTGCCAGCAGTTCAGAAGGACAGGGGGTGTATAATGTGCAGTACTTC